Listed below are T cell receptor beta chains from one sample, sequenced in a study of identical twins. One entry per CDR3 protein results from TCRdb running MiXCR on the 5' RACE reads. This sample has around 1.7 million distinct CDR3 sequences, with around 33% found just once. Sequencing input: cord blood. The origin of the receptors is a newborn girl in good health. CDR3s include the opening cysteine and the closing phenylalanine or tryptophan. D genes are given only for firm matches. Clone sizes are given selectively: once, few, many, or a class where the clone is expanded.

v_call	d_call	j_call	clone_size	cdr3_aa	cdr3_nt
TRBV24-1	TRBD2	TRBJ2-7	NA	CATSVRVAGDRGYNEQYF	TGTGCCACCAGTGTGAGGGTAGCGGGAGATCGGGGCTACAATGAGCAGTACTTC
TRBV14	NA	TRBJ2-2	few	CASSPGDIRTGELFF	TGTGCCAGCAGCCCCGGGGACATTCGCACCGGGGAGCTGTTTTTT
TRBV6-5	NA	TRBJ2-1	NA	CASSYSPLSYNEQFF	TGTGCCAGCAGTTACTCCCCGTTGTCCTACAATGAGCAGTTCTTC
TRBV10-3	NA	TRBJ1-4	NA	CATRREGEKLFF	TGTGCCACCAGAAGGGAGGGGGAAAAACTGTTTTTT
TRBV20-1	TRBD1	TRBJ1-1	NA	CSARRGGGTGREAFF	TGCAGTGCTAGACGAGGCGGAGGGACAGGGCGCGAAGCTTTCTTT
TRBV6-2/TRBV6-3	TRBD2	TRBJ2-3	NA	CASSQTSGRFDTQYF	TGTGCCAGCAGCCAAACTAGCGGGAGGTTTGATACGCAGTATTTT
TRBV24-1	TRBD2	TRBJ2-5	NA	CATSDPSGRGETQYF	TGTGCCACCAGTGATCCTAGCGGGAGGGGCGAGACCCAGTACTTC
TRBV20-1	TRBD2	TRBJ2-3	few	CSAPRASGRWDTQYF	TGCAGTGCGCCACGAGCTAGCGGGAGATGGGATACGCAGTATTTT
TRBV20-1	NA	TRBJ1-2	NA	CSAGGTYGYTF	TGCAGTGCCGGCGGCACCTATGGCTACACCTTC
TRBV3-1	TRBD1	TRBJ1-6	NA	CASSQGGQVNNSPLHF	TGTGCCAGCAGCCAAGGGGGACAGGTCAACAATTCACCCCTCCACTTT
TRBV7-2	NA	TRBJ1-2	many	CASSFRREEVAGYTF	TGTGCCAGCAGCTTCAGAAGGGAAGAGGTTGCTGGCTACACCTTC
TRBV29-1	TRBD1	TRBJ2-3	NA	CSVENVGRGTEDTQYF	TGCAGCGTTGAAAATGTAGGCAGGGGGACGGAAGATACACAGTATTTT
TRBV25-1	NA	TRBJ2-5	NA	CAGTTRGTQETQYF	TGTGCCGGCACTACCCGGGGGACCCAAGAGACCCAGTACTTC
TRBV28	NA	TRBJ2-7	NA	CASSPGGLYEQYF	TGTGCCAGCTCACCAGGGGGGCTCTACGAGCAGTACTTC
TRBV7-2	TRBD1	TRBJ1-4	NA	CASSLDRRLATNEKLFF	TGTGCCAGCAGCTTGGACAGGAGACTTGCAACTAATGAAAAACTGTTTTTT
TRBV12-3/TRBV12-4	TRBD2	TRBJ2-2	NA	CASRTSGANTGELFF	TGTGCCAGCAGGACTAGCGGGGCGAACACCGGGGAGCTGTTTTTT
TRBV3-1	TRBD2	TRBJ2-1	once	CASSQYPSGGADEQFF	TGTGCCAGCAGCCAGTACCCTAGCGGGGGGGCGGATGAGCAGTTCTTC
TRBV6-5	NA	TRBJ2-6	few	CASSRNEASGANVLTF	TGTGCCAGCAGTCGAAATGAAGCCTCTGGGGCCAACGTCCTGACTTTC
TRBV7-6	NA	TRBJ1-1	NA	CASSPNGATEAFF	TGTGCCAGCAGCCCGAACGGGGCCACTGAAGCTTTCTTT
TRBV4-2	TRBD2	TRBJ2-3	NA	CASSPRASGYTDTQYF	TGTGCCAGCAGCCCCCGGGCTAGCGGGTACACAGATACGCAGTATTTT